A single sample is the source of the 15 T cell receptor beta chains below, sequenced in a study of naive and memory T cell subsets (dated by TCRdb to about 2017). The protocol used for the library was UMI-ligation and nested PCR. Sequencing used an Illumina MiSeq. To cover both TRBC1 and TRBC2, the beta constant-region primer consisted of an equimolar mix of two oligonucleotides. The ligated cDNA went through four rounds of PCR with nested alpha and beta constant-region primers together with the SP2 primer. TCRdb reprocessed the public reads (quality trimming at Q25 with fastp, clone calling with MiXCR) and kept in-frame beta chains. Under each unique CDR3 protein, matching rows form one entry showing the most common genes and DNA. The sample table records approximately 80,000 distinct CDR3 sequences; 9% to 9.5% of these occur just once. Jointly, the top ten make up 1.2% of the sample. Input material: naive CD8+ T cells from blood. According to the study, the label for this sample's cell subset or site signals: naive T cells, CD45RA high CD27+. Receptors originate from a human donor in good health.

The rearrangement uses TRBV6-6 and TRBJ1-5; 10 bases line up with TRBD1. Per the germline V gene, CDR1 is MNHNY and CDR2 is SVGAGI (reference sequence). This CDR3 comprises 16 residues. The J segment lost 6 bases and the V segment lost 5 bases, leaving 10 bases of the junction unmatched. The CDR3 DNA reads as TGTGCCAGCAGTCTACAACACCGGGACAGGGGTCAGCCCCAGCATTTT. It yields the protein CASSLQHRDRGQPQHF.

This clonotype occurred a few times. V usage is TRBV20-1 and J usage is TRBJ2-7; D is possibly TRBD1 (6 bases). CDR1 DFQATT and CDR2 SNEGSKA come from the germline V gene (reference sequence). Trimming shortened V by 6 bases and J by 3 bases, and 12 bases separated the two germline ends. CDR3 length equals 12 residues. CDR3 protein: CSARVDSYEQYF. The CDR3 coding sequence is TGCAGTGCCCGAGTGGACAGCTACGAGCAGTACTTC.

This clonotype has at least ten counts. The rearrangement links TRBV7-8 to TRBJ2-1; 9 bases agree with TRBD2. Germline values: CDR1 SGHVS, CDR2 FQNEAQ. J gave up 4 bases and V 8 bases, and 15 bases lay outside the gene matches. The CDR3 spans 17 residues. CDR3 nucleotides: TGTGCCAGCTTCGGGGGGCAGGAGACTAGCGGATACAATGAGCAGTTCTTC. Translating it yields CASFGGQETSGYNEQFF.

This chain connects TRBV6-5 to TRBJ2-7; 9 bases match TRBD1. V lost 0 bases, J lost 3 bases, and 3 bases stayed unmatched. The CDR3 is 15 residues long. Germline loops: CDR1 MNHEY, CDR2 SVGAGI. CDR3 sequence reads: CASSYSATGGYEQYF. The CDR3 DNA sequence: TGTGCCAGCAGTTACTCAGCGACAGGGGGCTACGAGCAGTACTTC.

Many counts were recorded for this clonotype. V usage is TRBV4-3 and J usage is TRBJ2-1; weak D call: TRBD1 (5 bases). The CDR3 runs to 17 residues. Trimming took 0 bases from V and 3 from J, leaving 15 bases between them. Germline loops: CDR1 LGHNA, CDR2 YSLEER. The chain's CDR3 is CASSQDPTGSYYNEQFF. In DNA form, the CDR3 reads TGCGCCAGCAGCCAAGATCCAACAGGTTCATACTACAATGAGCAGTTCTTC.

This clonotype has a count of ten or more. The genes are TRBV29-1 and TRBJ1-1; 8 nucleotides line up with TRBD1. This CDR3 comprises 14 residues. V was pared by 6 bases and J by 4 bases, with 10 bases of the junction left unmatched. Germline lookup yields CDR1 SQVTM and CDR2 ANQGSEA. The CDR3 DNA sequence: TGCAGCGTGAAACAGGGGGGGACGGGCACTGAAGCTTTCTTT. Its protein is CSVKQGGTGTEAFF.

The chain uses TRBV7-9 and TRBJ2-1; D not certain. V dropped 4 bases and J dropped 0 bases, with 13 bases sitting between them. In germline, CDR1 is SEHNR, CDR2 FQNEAQ (reference sequence). This CDR3 contains 16 residues. CDR3 amino acids: CASSSNSFRSYNEQFF. Here the CDR3 DNA reads TGTGCCAGCAGCTCCAATAGCTTTCGCTCCTACAATGAGCAGTTCTTC.

Many counts were recorded for this clonotype. The V call is TRBV5-4, the J call TRBJ2-1; the D is unclear. CDR1 is SGHNT and CDR2 is YYREEE in the germline V gene (reference sequence). The CDR3 sequence is 14 residues long. V was trimmed by 0 bases and J by 5 bases, leaving 9 bases between them. DNA for the CDR3: TGTGCCAGCAGCTTGGTTCCGACTCACAATGAGCAGTTCTTC. Translation gives CASSLVPTHNEQFF.

This clonotype appeared many times. The rearrangement uses TRBV10-3 and TRBJ2-3, with 9 bases identical to TRBD2. The germline V gene has CDR1 ENHRY and CDR2 SYGVKD. The trim removed 0 bases at V and 2 bases at J, leaving 3 bases unmatched. The CDR3 covers 16 residues. CDR3 amino acids: CAISESVAGATDTQYF. The DNA for the CDR3 is TGTGCCATCAGTGAGTCGGTAGCGGGGGCCACAGATACGCAGTATTTT.

This clonotype appeared many times. The V call is TRBV7-9, the J call TRBJ1-4, with D tentatively TRBD1 (5 bases). CDR1 and CDR2 from the germline V gene are SEHNR and FQNEAQ (reference sequence). V lost 8 bases and J lost 4, with 14 bases in between. The CDR3 spans 14 residues. The CDR3 is CASRGARVNEKLFF. For the CDR3, the DNA is TGTGCCAGCCGCGGGGCCAGGGTTAATGAAAAACTGTTTTTT.

This rearrangement joins TRBV5-5 to TRBJ1-5; D ambiguous. Germline values: CDR1 SGHKS, CDR2 YYEKEE (reference sequence). The CDR3 loop spans 16 amino acids. V shed 4 bases and J shed 4 bases, with 18 bases lying between them. The CDR3: CASSPMARGMNQPQHF. CDR3 DNA sequence: TGTGCCAGCAGCCCAATGGCCCGGGGAATGAATCAGCCCCAGCATTTT.

This clonotype occurred many times. The V and J genes are TRBV27 and TRBJ2-3; perhaps TRBD2 as D (6 bases). Germline V gives CDR1 MNHEY, CDR2 SMNVEV (reference sequence). The CDR3 consists of 13 residues. Trimming removed 8 bases from V and 11 bases from J, with 20 bases in between. The chain's CDR3 is CASRTGGRTGQYF. The DNA of the CDR3 is TGTGCCAGCCGTACCGGGGGACGGACGGGGCAGTATTTT.

This clonotype was detected many times. The rearrangement uses TRBV27 and TRBJ1-1, with unresolved D. With 0 bases removed from V and 0 bases from J, the gap between germline ends came to 17 bases. CDR1 is MNHEY, CDR2 SMNVEV, per germline (reference sequence). This CDR3 has 18 residues. The CDR3 nucleotides are TGTGCCAGCAGTTTATCGATCCCGGTCGCCCAGATGAACACTGAAGCTTTCTTT. Translating it yields CASSLSIPVAQMNTEAFF.

The CDR3 nucleotides are TGTGCCAGCAGTTTACCTATAGGCGGGGGCTGGTCGGAGCAGTACTTC. Protein product: CASSLPIGGGWSEQYF. V usage is TRBV7-9 and J usage is TRBJ2-7; D is possibly TRBD2 (7 bases). Germline V lookup: CDR1 SEHNR, CDR2 FQNEAQ (reference sequence). With 6 bases removed from V and 7 bases from J, the gap between germline ends came to 25 bases. The CDR3 consists of 16 residues.

The genes are TRBV5-6 and TRBJ2-6; TRBD1 matches at 8 bases. Germline CDR1 is SGHDT and CDR2 is YYEEEE. CDR3 length: 15 residues. The V segment lost 5 bases and the J segment 1 base; nucleotides outside the gene matches: 2. CDR3 nucleotides: TGTGCCAGCAGACAGGGGGGATCTGGGGCCAACGTCCTGACTTTC. Protein product: CASRQGGSGANVLTF.